The entry below describes one TCR beta chain. Its antigen is not identified. The entry originates in a study of beta chain features in type 1 diabetes. General observations from the study: People with Type 1 diabetes carried modestly yet significantly shorter TCRB CDR3s in all four CD4+ subsets.

This CDR3 is built from 15 residues. The V end was cut by 0 bases, the J end by 0 bases, with 7 bases between. CDR1 WNHNN and CDR2 SYGVQD come from the germline V gene (reference sequence). Expressed TCRB transcripts got sequenced, as all isolated RNA was reverse transcribed. Produced via immunoSEQ multiplex PCR; TCRdb's table is partial and in-frame only. Of tens of thousands of clones listed, about 49% are singletons. The TCR was taken from a young man with type 1 diabetes. The chain joins TRBV10-1 to TRBJ2-3; D not resolved. The sequenced sample was stem cell memory CD4+ T cells from blood. In DNA form, the CDR3 reads TGCGCCAGCAGTGAGTCTTGGGCTAGCACAGATACGCAGTATTTT. It codes for CASSESWASTDTQYF.